This T cell receptor beta chain was sequenced during a study of blood T cell repertoires in COVID-19. For the study at large: Sources were T cells, B-cell-depleted T cells, or PBMCs; the material itself was cDNA or gDNA.

Per the authors' pipeline: Amplification from reference gene primers served as the basis for estimated nucleated cell counts. Measured with immunoSEQ multiplex PCR; TCRdb has only the in-frame clones, and not every one. V and J calls and clone size come straight from that table; D and trimming were deduced from the DNA. The table shows around 170,000 clones, with approximately 79% occurring only once. This receptor was taken from a woman of 80 years or more with acute or convalescent COVID-19. Sequenced input: peripheral blood.

The CDR3 spells CASSSPAGGSTDTQYF. CDR3 sequence (DNA): TGTGCCAGCAGCTCCCCAGCGGGAGGGAGCACAGATACGCAGTATTTT. The V call is TRBV5-4, the J call TRBJ2-3; 10 bases agree with TRBD2. The junction had 4 bases not matched to a gene; V was cut back by 3 bases and J by 0 bases. Germline CDR1 SGHNT, CDR2 YYREEE (reference sequence). The CDR3 loop spans 16 amino acids.